The sequence of this T cell receptor (beta chain) was determined in a study of blood T cell repertoires in COVID-19. Some clones are missing from TCRdb's copy, which holds only in-frame ones; the method was immunoSEQ multiplex PCR. The data show 200,000 to 250,000 clones, with about 85% seen just once and about 10% held by the top ten. Allocation to cohorts depended on clinical history reported by the participants. CDR1 is SNHLY and CDR2 is FYNNEI in the germline V gene. The CDR3 extends over 16 amino acids. V was pared by 8 bases and J by 0 bases, with 12 bases of the junction left unmatched. Sample: PBMCs or T cells enriched from blood (not recorded which). This chain joins TRBV2 and TRBJ1-1, with 7 nucleotides matching TRBD1. This TCR was sampled from a man aged 25-40 years who had recovered from COVID-19. The CDR3 coding sequence is TGTGCCAGCCATAGGGGGCCAGGGAGAATGAACACTGAAGCTTTCTTT. This gives the protein CASHRGPGRMNTEAFF.